The 22 T cell receptor beta chains below all came from one sample that was sequenced in a study of T cells in Graves' hyperthyroidism and ophthalmopathy. TCR beta CDR3 region amplification was performed from RNA transcripts. HTBI primers drove first-round RT-PCR of the TCR CDR3. A single record per CDR3 protein comes from TCRdb applying MiXCR to the multiplex PCR reads. The data hold a few hundred thousand distinct CDR3 sequences, with around a sixth observed a single time. Input material: blood. The origin of the receptors is a woman in her 30s with Graves' hyperthyroidism.

This clonotype was observed at least ten times. This chain joins TRBV20-1 and TRBJ2-7; 9 bases are a match to TRBD1. The CDR3 sequence is 13 residues long. In germline, CDR1 is DFQATT, CDR2 SNEGSKA (reference sequence). For the CDR3, the DNA is TGCAGCGCCGGGGGGACAGGGCCCTACGAGCAGTACTTC. This codes for CSAGGTGPYEQYF.

This clonotype was observed at least ten times. The CDR3 nucleotides read TGTGCCAGCAGTGGGGCGCGCGGGTGGGATTACGAGCAGTACTTC. Its protein product is CASSGARGWDYEQYF. The rearrangement joins TRBV12-3 or TRBV12-4 to TRBJ2-7, with D perhaps TRBD1 or TRBD2 (5 bases each). Trimming removed 5 bases from V and 4 bases from J, with 18 bases in between. The CDR3 contains 15 residues.

This clonotype was recorded a few times. DNA of the CDR3: TGTGCCAGTAGTTCCCTTTACAGGGGTGGCAATCAGCCCCAGCATTTT. As protein: CASSSLYRGGNQPQHF. This chain links TRBV19 with TRBJ1-5; 7 nucleotides match TRBD1. The CDR3 runs to 16 residues. Germline CDR1 LNHDA, CDR2 SQIVND (reference sequence). Germline trimming cut 5 bases from V and 2 bases from J; bases unmatched to any gene: 9.

This clonotype was picked up many times. The rearrangement joins TRBV18 to TRBJ1-2; the D is unclear. V was trimmed by 0 bases and J by 8 bases, leaving 13 bases between them. The V gene's germline CDR1 is KGHSH and CDR2 LQKENI. The CDR3 runs to 14 residues. The CDR3 loop reads CASSPPNKQYGYTF. CDR3 bases: TGTGCCAGCTCACCACCAAATAAACAATACGGCTACACCTTC.

This chain uses TRBV18 with TRBJ1-2; D possibly corresponds to TRBD1 (6 bases). Germline V lookup: CDR1 KGHSH, CDR2 LQKENI. Trimming cost V 0 bases and J 2 bases, with 10 bases left between them. The CDR3 runs 15 residues. The CDR3 sequence: CASSPPVTGNYGYTF. DNA of the CDR3: TGTGCCAGCTCACCACCGGTCACAGGGAACTATGGCTACACCTTC.

The J gene is TRBJ1-2, the V gene TRBV12-3 or TRBV12-4; D not resolved. This CDR3 is built from 13 residues. Trimming pared 9 bases from V and 3 bases from J, leaving 14 bases between. Written as DNA, the CDR3 is TGTGCCAGTTCAACCGGGAACTACTATGGCTACACCTTC. Translating gives CASSTGNYYGYTF.

The rearrangement links TRBV19 to TRBJ1-1; D perhaps matches TRBD1 (6 bases). This CDR3 is 15 amino acids long. Germline V lookup: CDR1 LNHDA, CDR2 SQIVND (reference sequence). The ends were cut back, 9 bases at V and 0 bases at J, with 17 bases in the middle. The CDR3 DNA follows: TGTGCCAGCTACCGGACGGGGGGCGTGAACACTGAAGCTTTCTTT. The encoded protein is CASYRTGGVNTEAFF.

This clonotype was counted only a few times. V and J are TRBV6-4 and TRBJ2-2; D may correspond to TRBD1 or TRBD2 (5 bases each). Per germline, CDR1 MRHNA and CDR2 SNTAGT. This CDR3 has 16 residues. With 0 bases removed from V and 5 bases from J, the gap between germline ends came to 13 bases. Here the CDR3 reads CASSDSGTGQTGELFF. Here the CDR3 DNA reads TGTGCCAGCAGTGACTCTGGGACGGGCCAGACCGGGGAGCTGTTTTTT.

Note on this clonotype: Sequence at one end of the junction differs from germline and may be a read error. This chain uses TRBV5-4 with TRBJ1-2; 9 positions match TRBD1. The germline gives CDR1 SGHNT, CDR2 YYREEE (reference sequence). This CDR3 is 21 amino acids long. The CDR3 region has the DNA TGCGCCAGCAGCCAAGGAAAGACTACCGGGACAGGGAGTGCGGCTAACTATGGCTACACCTTC. It is translated as CASSQGKTTGTGSAANYGYTF.

At least ten counts were recorded for this clonotype. This sequence joins TRBV6-1 and TRBJ2-7, with 7 bases identical to TRBD1. Germline V gene data show CDR1 as MNHNS and CDR2 as SASEGT. V dropped 6 bases and J dropped 3; count of bases not matched to a gene: 8. CDR3 length: 14 residues. CDR3: CASRQTGLGYEQYF. CDR3 coding DNA: TGTGCCAGCAGGCAGACAGGGCTGGGCTACGAGCAGTACTTC.

This chain links TRBV29-1 with TRBJ2-7, with 7 bases that match TRBD2. The germline gives CDR1 SQVTM, CDR2 ANQGSEA. There are 13 residues in the CDR3. Losses at the gene ends were 7 bases for V and 1 base for J; bases not matched to a gene: 7. CDR3 bases: TGCAGCGCCTTAGGACTAGATTCCTACGAGCAGTACTTC. It encodes CSALGLDSYEQYF.

This clonotype appeared a few times. The CDR3 region has the DNA TGTGCCAGCAGCTTAGAGTCGGTCGGGACAGGGTCAGGGAAAGTAGACGAGCAGTACTTC. It encodes CASSLESVGTGSGKVDEQYF. This sequence joins TRBV7-2 and TRBJ2-7; 9 bases fit TRBD1. The CDR3 contains 20 residues. V lost 1 base to trimming and J lost 5 bases; unmatched junction nucleotides: 21. Germline V gene data show CDR1 as SGHTA and CDR2 as FQGNSA.

The chain has TRBV12-3 or TRBV12-4 and TRBJ2-7; no reliable D call. V lost 6 bases, J lost 4 bases, and 10 bases lay in between. The CDR3 totals 12 residues. CDR3 nucleotides: TGTGCCAGCAGATCCGACTCGTACGAGCAGTACTTC. Translation: CASRSDSYEQYF.

V usage is TRBV6-4 and J usage is TRBJ2-2, with 7 positions matching TRBD2. Germline V gene data show CDR1 as MRHNA and CDR2 as SNTAGT. The CDR3 covers 14 residues. Losses at the gene ends were 6 bases for V and 5 bases for J; bases not matched to a gene: 6. CDR3 coding DNA: TGTGCCAGCAGCGCCTCAGCGGGAACCGGGGAGCTGTTTTTT. Amino acids: CASSASAGTGELFF.

This clonotype has ten or more counts. DNA for the CDR3: TGTGCCACCAGTGATTTCTTGAGGGATCGCTATGGCTACACCTTC. It encodes CATSDFLRDRYGYTF. V is TRBV24-1 and J is TRBJ1-2; D ambiguous. This CDR3 has 15 amino acids. The V end was cut by 1 base, the J end by 4 bases, with 12 bases between. Germline loops: CDR1 KGHDR, CDR2 SFDVKD.

Concerning this clonotype: A junction end diverges from the germline sequence, so it may reflect a read error. This chain links TRBV20-1 with TRBJ2-1; a possible D gene is TRBD1 (7 bases). CDR1 is DFQATT, CDR2 SNEGSKA, per germline (reference sequence). The CDR3 contains 19 residues. CDR3 coding DNA: TGCAGCGCTACCACCGGACAGGCAAAACACAGCGGGCGCTACAATGAGCAGTTCTTC. Its protein product is CSATTGQAKHSGRYNEQFF.

This clonotype showed up many times. The chain carries TRBV20-1 and TRBJ2-1, with 7 bases matching TRBD2. The germline CDR1 and CDR2 sequences are DFQATT and SNEGSKA (reference sequence). This CDR3 contains 17 residues. With V trimmed by 0 bases and J by 0 bases, 8 bases remained unmatched. The CDR3 spells CSARDKEREPSYNEQFF. In DNA, the CDR3 is TGCAGTGCTAGAGATAAAGAGCGGGAACCCTCCTACAATGAGCAGTTCTTC.

Regarding this clonotype: This is likely a read error, given that the CDR3 carries no conserved phenylalanine or tryptophan at its end. The rearrangement joins TRBV12-3 or TRBV12-4 to TRBJ1-5, with D unclear. This CDR3 has 14 residues. Trimming removed 1 base from V and 1 base from J, with 5 bases in between. The CDR3 loop reads CASSLGQSNQPQHS. The CDR3 region has the DNA TGTGCCAGCAGTTTAGGACAAAGCAATCAGCCCCAGCATTCT.

This clonotype came up many times. The chain couples TRBV30 to TRBJ1-2; D is undetermined. The CDR3 contains 12 residues. The germline gives CDR1 GTSNPN, CDR2 SVGIG (reference sequence). The V gene lost 5 bases and the J gene lost 8 bases, with 15 bases spanning the gap. The CDR3 DNA reads TGTGCCTGGTGTGCGGAGTTCGGCGGCTACACCTTC. Translating gives CAWCAEFGGYTF.

This clonotype was seen repeatedly, ten times or more. V is TRBV29-1 and J is TRBJ2-2, with 8 bases aligning to TRBD1. V shed 0 bases and J 6 bases; nucleotides not matched to a gene: 9. CDR1 SQVTM and CDR2 ANQGSEA come from the germline V gene. The CDR3 is 16 residues long. This CDR3 is CSVEDFPGGNAGELFF. The DNA of the CDR3 is TGCAGCGTTGAAGATTTTCCAGGGGGCAACGCCGGGGAGCTGTTTTTT.

Of note for this clonotype: A much larger clone lies a single base off, so this may be a read error. The chain carries TRBV7-2 and TRBJ1-5, with D possibly TRBD1 on 6 matching bases. Germline V gene lookup returns CDR1 SGHTA and CDR2 FQGNSA. This CDR3 contains 14 residues. The CDR3 region has the DNA TGTGCCAGCAGCTTAGGGACAGTTAATCAGCCCCGGCATTTT. It specifies CASSLGTVNQPRHF. The variable domain in full, with the rest retrieved from reference TRBV7-2 and TRBJ1-5, is GAGVSQSPSNKVTEKGKDVELRCDPISGHTALYWYRQSLGQGLEFLIYFQGNSAPDKSGLPSDRFSAERTGGSVSTLTIQRTQQEDSAVYLCASSLGTVNQPRHFGDGTRLSIL.

V and J are TRBV2 and TRBJ1-1; 9 bases align to TRBD1. The CDR3 loop spans 15 amino acids. The V and J ends lost 8 bases and 1 base, in that order; junction bases with no gene match: 8. Germline CDR1 is SNHLY and CDR2 is FYNNEI. The CDR3 region is CASAGEQGANTEAFF. The CDR3 DNA is TGTGCCAGCGCTGGGGAACAGGGGGCGAACACTGAAGCTTTCTTT.